This TCR beta chain came from a study of T cell repertoires in cytomegalovirus infection. Study in general: Researchers turned to recently identified HLA-C-restricted CMV epitopes as well as well-studied HLA-B-restricted ones. Through public TCR beta signatures, both CMV infection and matching HLA type were indicated. Study-wide results and limits: Dominating the ex vivo response were TCR beta clonotypes that were CMV-specific and HLA-C-restricted. Identification of carriers of CMV plus the relevant HLA was achieved through cumulative public TCR beta family frequency.

The CDR3 loop spans 15 amino acids. Germline V CDR1 and CDR2: MNHEY, SMNVEV (reference sequence). Trimming removed 1 base from V and 1 base from J, with 10 bases in between. Regarding this clonotype: Its antigen remains unknown.

MiXCR was run by TCRdb on the reads, yielding one entry per CDR3 protein. The sample lists tens of thousands of distinct CDR3 sequences, around 20% occurring once. This sequence joins TRBV27 and TRBJ1-1; D is perhaps TRBD1 (5 bases). The sample in question was CD8+ T cells from cultured PBMCs, obtained from culture after CMV antigen stimulation. This receptor was identified in a human donor in good health (CMV status not recorded). Some clones in this sample may be carry-over from other donors' samples. Written as DNA, the CDR3 is TGTGCCAGCAGTTTATGGCAGGGAGGGAACACTGAAGCTTTCTTT. Its translation: CASSLWQGGNTEAFF.